This T cell receptor (beta chain) was documented in a study of T-cell reconstitution after alpha-beta-depleted transplantation in children. Trimming removed 0 bases from V and 7 bases from J; junction bases left unmatched: 8. CDR1 MNHEY and CDR2 SMNVEV come from the germline V gene (reference sequence). CDR3 length: 15 residues. Unique molecular identifiers were incorporated into the prepared TCRbeta library. Using its own MiXCR run on the PCR reads, TCRdb lists one record per CDR3 protein. Counted here are about 200,000 distinct CDR3 sequences, just under 6.5% occurring once; the ten biggest clones make up around 4.4%. General study findings and limits: One year post-transplant, T-cell counts and diversity were largely derived from T cells produced anew. Diversity of TCRbeta at day 60 was high in some patients, arising from surviving recipient T cells and thymic progenitors.

This clonotype was seen repeatedly, ten times or more. Its antigen is not identified. The V gene is TRBV27, the J gene TRBJ2-7; 8 positions agree with TRBD1. Specimen: PBMCs, collected before TCRalphabeta/CD19-depleted stem cell transplant. The TCR comes from a girl in the first two years of life with combined immunodeficiency, due to receive a stem cell transplant. This chain's CDR3 is CASSLSPRGLGEQYF. The CDR3 DNA sequence: TGTGCCAGCAGTTTATCTCCCAGGGGGCTGGGGGAGCAGTACTTC.